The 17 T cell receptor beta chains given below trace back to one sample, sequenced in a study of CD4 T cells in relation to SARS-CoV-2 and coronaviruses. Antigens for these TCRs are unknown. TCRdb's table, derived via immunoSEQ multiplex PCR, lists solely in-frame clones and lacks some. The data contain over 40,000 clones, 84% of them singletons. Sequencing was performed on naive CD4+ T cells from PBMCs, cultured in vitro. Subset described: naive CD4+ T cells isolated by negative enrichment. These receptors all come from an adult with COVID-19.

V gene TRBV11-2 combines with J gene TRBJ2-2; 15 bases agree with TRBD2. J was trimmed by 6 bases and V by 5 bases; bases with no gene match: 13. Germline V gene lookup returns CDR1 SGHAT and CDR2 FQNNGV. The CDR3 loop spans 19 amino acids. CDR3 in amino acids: CASSLGTSGRSRKSGELFF. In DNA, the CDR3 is TGTGCCAGCAGCCTAGGGACTAGCGGGAGGTCACGGAAATCCGGGGAGCTGTTTTTT. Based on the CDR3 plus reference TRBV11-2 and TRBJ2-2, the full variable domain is EAGVAQSPRYKIIEKRQSVAFWCNPISGHATLYWYQQILGQGPKLLIQFQNNGVVDDSQLPKDRFSAERLKGVDSTLKIQPAKLEDSAVYLCASSLGTSGRSRKSGELFFGEGSRLTVL.

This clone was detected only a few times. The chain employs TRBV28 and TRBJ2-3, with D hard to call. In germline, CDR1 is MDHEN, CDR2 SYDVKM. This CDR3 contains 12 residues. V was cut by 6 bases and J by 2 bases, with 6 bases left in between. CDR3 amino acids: CASSPHTDTQYF. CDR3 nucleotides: TGTGCCAGCAGCCCACACACAGATACGCAGTATTTT.

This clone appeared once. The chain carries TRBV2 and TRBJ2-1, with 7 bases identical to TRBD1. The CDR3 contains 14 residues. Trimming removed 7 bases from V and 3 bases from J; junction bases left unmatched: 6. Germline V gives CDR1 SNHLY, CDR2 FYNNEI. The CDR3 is CASKKGQDYNEQFF. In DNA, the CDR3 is TGTGCCAGCAAGAAAGGACAGGACTACAATGAGCAGTTCTTC.

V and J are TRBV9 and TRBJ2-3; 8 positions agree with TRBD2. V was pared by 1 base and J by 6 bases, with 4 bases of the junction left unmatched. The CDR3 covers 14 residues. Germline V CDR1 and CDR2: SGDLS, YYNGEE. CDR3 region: CASSVLAGGDTQYF. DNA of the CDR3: TGTGCCAGCAGCGTACTCGCGGGAGGCGATACGCAGTATTTT.

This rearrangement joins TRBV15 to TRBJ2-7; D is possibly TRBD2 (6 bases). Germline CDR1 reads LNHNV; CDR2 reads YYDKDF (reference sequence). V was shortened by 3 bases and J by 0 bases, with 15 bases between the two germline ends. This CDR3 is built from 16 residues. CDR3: CATSRDLASSSYEQYF. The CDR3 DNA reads TGTGCCACCAGCAGGGACCTAGCGTCAAGCTCCTACGAGCAGTACTTC.

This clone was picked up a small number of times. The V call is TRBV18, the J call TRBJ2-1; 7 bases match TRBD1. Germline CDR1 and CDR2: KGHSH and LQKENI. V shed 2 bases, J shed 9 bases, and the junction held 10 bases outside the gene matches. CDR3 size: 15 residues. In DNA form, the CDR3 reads TGTGCCAGCTCACCAGGGGACAGTCTCGGCCTTGAGCAGTTCTTC. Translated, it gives CASSPGDSLGLEQFF.

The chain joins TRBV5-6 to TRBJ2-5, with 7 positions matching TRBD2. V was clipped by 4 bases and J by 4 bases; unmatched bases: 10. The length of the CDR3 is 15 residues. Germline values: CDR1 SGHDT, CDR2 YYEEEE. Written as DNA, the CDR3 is TGTGCCAGCAGCACGAGACGGGGGGTTCCAGAGACCCAGTACTTC. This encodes CASSTRRGVPETQYF.

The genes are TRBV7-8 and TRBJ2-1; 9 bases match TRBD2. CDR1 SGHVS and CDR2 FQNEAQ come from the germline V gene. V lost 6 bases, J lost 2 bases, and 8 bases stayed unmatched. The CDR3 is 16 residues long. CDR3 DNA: TGTGCCAGCAGACGGATAGCGGGAGCGGCCTACAATGAGCAGTTCTTC. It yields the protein CASRRIAGAAYNEQFF.

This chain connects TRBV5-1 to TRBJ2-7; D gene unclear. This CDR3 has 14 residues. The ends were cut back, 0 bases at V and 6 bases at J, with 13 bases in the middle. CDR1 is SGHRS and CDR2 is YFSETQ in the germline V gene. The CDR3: CASSLASDLGEQYF. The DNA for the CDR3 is TGCGCCAGCAGCTTGGCGTCAGATCTGGGCGAGCAGTACTTC. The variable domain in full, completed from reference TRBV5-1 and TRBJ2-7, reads KAGVTQTPRYLIKTRGQQVTLSCSPISGHRSVSWYQQTPGQGLQFLFEYFSETQRNKGNFPGRFSGRQFSNSRSEMNVSTLELGDSALYLCASSLASDLGEQYFGPGTRLTVT.

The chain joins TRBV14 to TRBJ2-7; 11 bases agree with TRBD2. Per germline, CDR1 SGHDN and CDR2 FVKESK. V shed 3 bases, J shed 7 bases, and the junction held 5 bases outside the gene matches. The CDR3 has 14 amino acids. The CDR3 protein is CASSQTRLAGEQYF. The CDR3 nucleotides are TGTGCCAGCAGCCAGACCAGACTAGCGGGGGAGCAGTACTTC.

CDR3 amino acids: CASSLTPPEGVQYF. The CDR3 nucleotides are TGTGCCAGCAGTTTAACCCCGCCTGAAGGGGTCCAGTACTTC. The chain recombines TRBV28 with TRBJ2-7, with D perhaps TRBD1 (5 bases). Trimming stripped 2 bases from V and 10 bases from J, with 18 bases between. CDR1 MDHEN and CDR2 SYDVKM come from the germline V gene. The length of the CDR3 is 14 residues.

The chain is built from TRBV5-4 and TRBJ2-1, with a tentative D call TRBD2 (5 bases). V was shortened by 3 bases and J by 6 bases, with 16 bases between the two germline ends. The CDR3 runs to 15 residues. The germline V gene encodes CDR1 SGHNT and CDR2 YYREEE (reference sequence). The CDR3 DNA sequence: TGTGCCAGCAGCTCGGCCCGGACTGAGGGCAATGAGCAGTTCTTC. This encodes CASSSARTEGNEQFF.

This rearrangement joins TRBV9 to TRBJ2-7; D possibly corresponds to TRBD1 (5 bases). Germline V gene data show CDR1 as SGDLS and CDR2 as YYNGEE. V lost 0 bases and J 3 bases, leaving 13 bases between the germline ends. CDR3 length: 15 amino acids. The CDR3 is CASSVGADIFYEQYF. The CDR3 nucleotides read TGTGCCAGCAGCGTAGGGGCGGACATTTTCTACGAGCAGTACTTC.

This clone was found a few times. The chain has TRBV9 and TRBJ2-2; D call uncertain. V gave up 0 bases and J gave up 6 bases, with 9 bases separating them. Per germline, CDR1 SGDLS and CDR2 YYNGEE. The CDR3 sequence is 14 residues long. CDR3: CASSVVGMAGELFF. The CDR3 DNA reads TGTGCCAGCAGCGTAGTGGGGATGGCCGGGGAGCTGTTTTTT.

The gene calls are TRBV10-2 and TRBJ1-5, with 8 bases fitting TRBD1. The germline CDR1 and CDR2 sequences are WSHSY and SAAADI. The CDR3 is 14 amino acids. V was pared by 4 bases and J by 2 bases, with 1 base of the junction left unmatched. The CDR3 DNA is TGCGCCAGCAGTGCGGACAGGGGCAATCAGCCCCAGCATTTT. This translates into CASSADRGNQPQHF.

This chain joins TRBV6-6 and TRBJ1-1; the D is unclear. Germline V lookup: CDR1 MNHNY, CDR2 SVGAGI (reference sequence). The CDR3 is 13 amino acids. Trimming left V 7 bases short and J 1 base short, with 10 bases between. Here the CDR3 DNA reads TGTGCCAGCACCCTCCAAGGGAACACTGAAGCTTTCTTT. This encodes CASTLQGNTEAFF.

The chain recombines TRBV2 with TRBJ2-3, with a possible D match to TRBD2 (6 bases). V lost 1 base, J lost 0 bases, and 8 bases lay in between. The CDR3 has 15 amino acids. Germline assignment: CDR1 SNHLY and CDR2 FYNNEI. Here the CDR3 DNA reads TGTGCCAGCAGTGAAGACGGGGGAAGCACAGATACGCAGTATTTT. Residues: CASSEDGGSTDTQYF.